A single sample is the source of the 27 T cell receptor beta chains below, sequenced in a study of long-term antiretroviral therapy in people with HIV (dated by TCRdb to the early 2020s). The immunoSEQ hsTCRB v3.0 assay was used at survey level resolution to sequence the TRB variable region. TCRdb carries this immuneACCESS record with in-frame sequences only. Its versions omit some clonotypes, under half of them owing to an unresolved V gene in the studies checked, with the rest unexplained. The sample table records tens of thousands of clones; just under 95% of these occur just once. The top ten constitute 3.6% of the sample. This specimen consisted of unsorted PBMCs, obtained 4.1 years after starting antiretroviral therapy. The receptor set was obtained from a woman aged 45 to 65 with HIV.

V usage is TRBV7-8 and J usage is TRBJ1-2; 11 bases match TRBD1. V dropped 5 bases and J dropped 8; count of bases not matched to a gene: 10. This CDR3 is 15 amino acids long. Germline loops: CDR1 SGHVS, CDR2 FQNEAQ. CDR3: CASSRGQGAQGGYTF. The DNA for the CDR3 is TGTGCCAGCAGCAGAGGACAGGGGGCGCAGGGGGGCTACACCTTC.

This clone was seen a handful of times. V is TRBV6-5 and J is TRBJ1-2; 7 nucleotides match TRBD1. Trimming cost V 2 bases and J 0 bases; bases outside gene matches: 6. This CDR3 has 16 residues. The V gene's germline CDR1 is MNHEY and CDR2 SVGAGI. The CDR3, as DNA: TGTGCCAGCAGTTACGCCCGGGACAGCCCTAACTATGGCTACACCTTC. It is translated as CASSYARDSPNYGYTF.

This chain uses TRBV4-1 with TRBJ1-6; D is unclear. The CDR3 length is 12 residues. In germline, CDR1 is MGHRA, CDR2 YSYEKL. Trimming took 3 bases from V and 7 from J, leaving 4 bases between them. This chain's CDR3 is CASSHPNSPLHF. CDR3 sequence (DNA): TGCGCCAGCAGCCACCCCAATTCACCCCTCCACTTT.

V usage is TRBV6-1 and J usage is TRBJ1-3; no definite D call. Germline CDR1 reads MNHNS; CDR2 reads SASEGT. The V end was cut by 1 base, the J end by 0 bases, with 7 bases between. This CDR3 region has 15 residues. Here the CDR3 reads CASSEGRASGNTIYF. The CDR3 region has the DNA TGTGCCAGCAGTGAAGGACGGGCCTCTGGAAACACCATATATTTT.

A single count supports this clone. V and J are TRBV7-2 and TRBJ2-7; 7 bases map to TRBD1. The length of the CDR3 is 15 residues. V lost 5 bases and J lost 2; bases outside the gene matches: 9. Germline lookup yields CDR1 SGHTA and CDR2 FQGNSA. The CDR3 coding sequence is TGTGCCAGCAGCCCTCCGGGACAGAAGACCTACGAGCAGTACTTC. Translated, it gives CASSPPGQKTYEQYF.

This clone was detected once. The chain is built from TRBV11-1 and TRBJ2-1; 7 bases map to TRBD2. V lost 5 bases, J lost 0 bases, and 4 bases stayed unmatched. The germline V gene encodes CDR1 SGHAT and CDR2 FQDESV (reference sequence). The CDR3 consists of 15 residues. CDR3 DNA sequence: TGTGCCAGCAGCGCTGAGCGGGGCTCCTACAATGAGCAGTTCTTC. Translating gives CASSAERGSYNEQFF.

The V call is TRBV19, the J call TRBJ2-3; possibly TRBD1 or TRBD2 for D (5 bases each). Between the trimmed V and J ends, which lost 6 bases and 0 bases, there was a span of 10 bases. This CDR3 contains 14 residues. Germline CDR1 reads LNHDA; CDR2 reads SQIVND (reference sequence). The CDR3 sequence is CASSGTVSTDTQYF. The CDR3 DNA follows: TGTGCCAGTAGCGGGACGGTGAGCACAGATACGCAGTATTTT.

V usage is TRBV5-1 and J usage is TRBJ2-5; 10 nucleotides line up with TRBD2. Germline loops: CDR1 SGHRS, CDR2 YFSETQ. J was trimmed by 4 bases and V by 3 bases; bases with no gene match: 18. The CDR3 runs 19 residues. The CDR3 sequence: CASSSGAASGGRGRETQYF. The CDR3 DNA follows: TGCGCCAGCAGCTCAGGGGCGGCTAGCGGGGGCCGGGGGAGAGAGACCCAGTACTTC.

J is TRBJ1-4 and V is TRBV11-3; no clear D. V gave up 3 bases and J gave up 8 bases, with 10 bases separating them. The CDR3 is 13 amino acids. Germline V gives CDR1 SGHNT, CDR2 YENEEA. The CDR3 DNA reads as TGTGCCAGCAGCTTCCGGGAGGGAGAAAAACTGTTTTTT. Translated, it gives CASSFREGEKLFF. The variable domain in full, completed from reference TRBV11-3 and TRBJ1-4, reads EAGVVQSPRYKIIEKKQPVAFWCNPISGHNTLYWYLQNLGQGPELLIRYENEEAVDDSQLPKDRFSAERLKGVDSTLKIQPAELGDSAVYLCASSFREGEKLFFGSGTQLSVL.

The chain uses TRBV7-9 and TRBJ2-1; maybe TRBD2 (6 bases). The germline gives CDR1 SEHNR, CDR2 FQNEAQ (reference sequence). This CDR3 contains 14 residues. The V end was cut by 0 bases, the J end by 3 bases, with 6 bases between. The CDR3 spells CASSLAGGYNEQFF. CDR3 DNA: TGTGCCAGCAGCTTAGCGGGGGGCTACAATGAGCAGTTCTTC.

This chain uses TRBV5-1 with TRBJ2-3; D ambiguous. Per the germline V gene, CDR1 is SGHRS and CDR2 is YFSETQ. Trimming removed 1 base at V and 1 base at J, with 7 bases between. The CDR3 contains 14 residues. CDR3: CASSLWQRTDTQYF. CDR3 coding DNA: TGCGCCAGCAGCTTGTGGCAGCGCACAGATACGCAGTATTTT.

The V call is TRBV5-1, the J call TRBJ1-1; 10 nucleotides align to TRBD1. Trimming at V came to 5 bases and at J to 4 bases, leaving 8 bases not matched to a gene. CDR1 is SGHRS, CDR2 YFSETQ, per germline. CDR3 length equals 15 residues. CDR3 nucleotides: TGCGCCAGCAGTCTCCGGGACAGGGGCCTCACTGAAGCTTTCTTT. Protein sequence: CASSLRDRGLTEAFF.

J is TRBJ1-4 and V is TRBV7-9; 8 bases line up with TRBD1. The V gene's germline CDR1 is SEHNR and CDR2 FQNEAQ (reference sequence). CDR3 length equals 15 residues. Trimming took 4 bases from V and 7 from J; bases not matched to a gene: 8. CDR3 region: CASSSSGGAGEKLFF. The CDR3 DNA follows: TGTGCCAGCAGCTCCTCAGGGGGCGCCGGTGAAAAACTGTTTTTT.

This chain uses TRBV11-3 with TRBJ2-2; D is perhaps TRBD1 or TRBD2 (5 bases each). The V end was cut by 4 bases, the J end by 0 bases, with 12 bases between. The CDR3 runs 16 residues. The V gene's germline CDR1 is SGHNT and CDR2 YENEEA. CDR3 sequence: CASSSSQGPNTGELFF. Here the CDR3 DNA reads TGTGCCAGCAGCTCGTCGCAGGGACCGAACACCGGGGAGCTGTTTTTT.

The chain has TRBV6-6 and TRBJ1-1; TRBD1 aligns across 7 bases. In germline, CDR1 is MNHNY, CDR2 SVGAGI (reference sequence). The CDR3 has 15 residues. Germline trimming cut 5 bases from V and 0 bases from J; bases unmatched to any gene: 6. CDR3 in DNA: TGTGCCAGCAGTGCCCCCAGGGGGGTGAACACTGAAGCTTTCTTT. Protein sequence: CASSAPRGVNTEAFF.

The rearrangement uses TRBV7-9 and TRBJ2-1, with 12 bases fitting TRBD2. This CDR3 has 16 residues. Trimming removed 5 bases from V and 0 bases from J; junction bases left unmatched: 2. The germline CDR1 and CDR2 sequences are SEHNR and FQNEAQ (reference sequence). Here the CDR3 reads CASSASGGASYNEQFF. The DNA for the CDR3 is TGTGCCAGCAGCGCTAGCGGGGGGGCCTCCTACAATGAGCAGTTCTTC. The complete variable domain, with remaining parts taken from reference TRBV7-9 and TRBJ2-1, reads DTGVSQNPRHKITKRGQNVTFRCDPISEHNRLYWYRQTLGQGPEFLTYFQNEAQLEKSRLLSDRFSAERPKGSFSTLEIQRTEQGDSAMYLCASSASGGASYNEQFFGPGTRLTVL.

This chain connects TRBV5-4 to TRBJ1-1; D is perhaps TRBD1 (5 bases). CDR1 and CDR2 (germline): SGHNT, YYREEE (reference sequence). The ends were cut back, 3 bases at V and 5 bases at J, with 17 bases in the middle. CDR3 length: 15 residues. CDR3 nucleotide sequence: TGTGCCAGCAGCTCACTCGGGACCACGGGGACTGAAGCTTTCTTT. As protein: CASSSLGTTGTEAFF.

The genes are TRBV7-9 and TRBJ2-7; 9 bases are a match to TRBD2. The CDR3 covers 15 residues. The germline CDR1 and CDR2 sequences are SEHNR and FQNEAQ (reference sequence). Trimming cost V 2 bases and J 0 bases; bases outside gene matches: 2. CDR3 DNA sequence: TGTGCCAGCAGCTTACTAGCGGGGAGCTCCTACGAGCAGTACTTC. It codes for CASSLLAGSSYEQYF. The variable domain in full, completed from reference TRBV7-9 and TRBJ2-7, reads DTGVSQNPRHKITKRGQNVTFRCDPISEHNRLYWYRQTLGQGPEFLTYFQNEAQLEKSRLLSDRFSAERPKGSFSTLEIQRTEQGDSAMYLCASSLLAGSSYEQYFGPGTRLTVT.

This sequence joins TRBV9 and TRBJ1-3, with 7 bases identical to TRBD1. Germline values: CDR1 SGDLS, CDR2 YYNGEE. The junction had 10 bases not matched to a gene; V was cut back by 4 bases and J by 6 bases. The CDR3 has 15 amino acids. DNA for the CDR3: TGTGCCAGCAGCCCGCTGACAGGGAAGTCAAACACCATATATTTT. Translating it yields CASSPLTGKSNTIYF.

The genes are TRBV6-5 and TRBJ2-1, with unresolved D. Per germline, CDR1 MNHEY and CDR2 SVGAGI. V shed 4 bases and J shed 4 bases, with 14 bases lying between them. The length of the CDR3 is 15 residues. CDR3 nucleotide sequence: TGTGCCAGCAGTTCGGGCGACCTATATTACAATGAGCAGTTCTTC. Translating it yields CASSSGDLYYNEQFF.

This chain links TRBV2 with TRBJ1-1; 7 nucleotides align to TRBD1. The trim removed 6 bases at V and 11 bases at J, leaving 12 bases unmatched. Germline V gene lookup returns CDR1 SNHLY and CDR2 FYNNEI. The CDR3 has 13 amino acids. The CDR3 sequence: CASRPTGLEGAFF. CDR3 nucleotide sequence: TGTGCCAGCAGACCGACAGGGCTGGAGGGGGCTTTCTTT. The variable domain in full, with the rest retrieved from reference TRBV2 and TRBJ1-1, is EPEVTQTPSHQVTQMGQEVILRCVPISNHLYFYWYRQILGQKVEFLVSFYNNEISEKSEIFDDQFSVERPDGSNFTLKIRSTKLEDSAMYFCASRPTGLEGAFFGQGTRLTVV.

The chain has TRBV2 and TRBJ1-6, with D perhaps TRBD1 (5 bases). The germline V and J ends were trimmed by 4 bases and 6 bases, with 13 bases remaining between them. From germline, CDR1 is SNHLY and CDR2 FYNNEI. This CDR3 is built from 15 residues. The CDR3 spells CASSAQGHFNSPLHF. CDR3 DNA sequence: TGTGCCAGCAGTGCCCAGGGCCATTTTAATTCACCCCTCCACTTT.

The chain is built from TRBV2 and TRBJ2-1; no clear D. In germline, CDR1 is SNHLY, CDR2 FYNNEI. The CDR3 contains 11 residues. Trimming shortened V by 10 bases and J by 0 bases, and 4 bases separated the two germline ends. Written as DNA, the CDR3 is TGTGCCATCTACTCCTACAATGAGCAGTTCTTC. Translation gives CAIYSYNEQFF.

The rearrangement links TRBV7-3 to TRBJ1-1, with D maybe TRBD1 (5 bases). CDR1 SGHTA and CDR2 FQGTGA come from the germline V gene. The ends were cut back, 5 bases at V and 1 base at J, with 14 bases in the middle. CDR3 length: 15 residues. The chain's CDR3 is CASSPLAGGNTEAFF. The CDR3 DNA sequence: TGTGCCAGCAGCCCCCTAGCTGGGGGGAACACTGAAGCTTTCTTT.

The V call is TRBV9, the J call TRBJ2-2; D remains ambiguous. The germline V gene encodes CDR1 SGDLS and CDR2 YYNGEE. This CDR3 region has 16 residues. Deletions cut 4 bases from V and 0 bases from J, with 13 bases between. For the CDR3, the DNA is TGTGCCAGCAGCCCTCCTCGGCAAGCGAACACCGGGGAGCTGTTTTTT. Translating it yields CASSPPRQANTGELFF.

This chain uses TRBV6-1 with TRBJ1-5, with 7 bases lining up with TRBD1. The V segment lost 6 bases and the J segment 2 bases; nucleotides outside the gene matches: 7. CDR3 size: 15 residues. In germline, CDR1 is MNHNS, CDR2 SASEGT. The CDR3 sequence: CASSVEGAGNQPQHF. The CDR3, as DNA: TGTGCCAGCAGCGTGGAGGGGGCTGGCAATCAGCCCCAGCATTTT.

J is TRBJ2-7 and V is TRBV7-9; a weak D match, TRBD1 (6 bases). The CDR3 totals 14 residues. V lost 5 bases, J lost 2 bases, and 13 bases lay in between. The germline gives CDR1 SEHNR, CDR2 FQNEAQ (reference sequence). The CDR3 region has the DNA TGTGCCAGCAGCCTACGGGACACTGCCTACGAGCAGTACTTC. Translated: CASSLRDTAYEQYF.